This T cell receptor (beta chain) appears in the sequencing data of a study of cytomegalovirus exposure and HLA in healthy donors. Study-level points and caveats: In an earlier analysis, most TCR beta V segments were productive about 90% or about 30% of the time. The listing of roughly 160 TCR beta chains classed them as cytomegalovirus-associated. Follow-up analysis found HLA locus-dependent TCR association rates, highest for DRB1 and lowest for HLA-C. Accurate HLA-A and HLA-B prediction from TCR beta sequences was reported for most subjects.

The PCR ran on 60 Vbeta and 13 Jbeta primers. Using immunoSEQ multiplex PCR, the repertoire was profiled, and TCRdb retains in-frame clones only, with some absent. The table records around 120,000 clones, around 81% of them present only once. As concerns this clone: Its antigen remains unknown.

Germline V lookup: CDR1 GTSNPN, CDR2 SVGIG (reference sequence). Losses at the gene ends were 5 bases for V and 1 base for J; bases not matched to a gene: 7. The CDR3 contains 15 residues. Source material: PBMCs. This receptor was obtained from a woman aged 25 to 39 in good health and CMV-seronegative. The chain carries TRBV30 and TRBJ2-3, with 9 nucleotides matching TRBD1. CDR3 sequence: CAWGQGRTRTDTQYF. The CDR3, as DNA: TGTGCCTGGGGACAGGGGCGAACCCGCACAGATACGCAGTATTTT.